One and the same sample provided the 9 T cell receptor beta chains below, sequenced in a study of vaccination effects on CD4 cells after COVID-19. The assay was immunoSEQ multiplex PCR, and TCRdb's table has in-frame clones only and misses some. Of some 22,000 clones listed, 65% to 75% are singletons. These receptors have no identified antigens. Before any sequencing was done, the ViraFEST assay used viral peptide pools to expand antigen-specific CD4+ T cells. Cells that had been cultured for 10 days were the source of isolated CD4+ T cells. Testing of the vaccine recipients showed negative nucleocapsid antibodies and no prior SARS-CoV-2 infection. The sequencing here drew on CD4+ T cells from PBMCs cultured with HCoV-NL63 spike peptides, taken before COVID-19 vaccination. The receptors were gathered from a human donor who received a COVID-19 vaccine.

The chain combines TRBV11-1 with TRBJ2-3, with 10 bases matching TRBD1. Germline V CDR1 and CDR2: SGHAT, FQDESV (reference sequence). V lost 10 bases to trimming and J lost 5 bases; unmatched junction nucleotides: 6. This CDR3 has 13 amino acids. The CDR3 region has the DNA TGTGCCACCCCGGGACAGGGGAAAGATACGCAGTATTTT. Protein: CATPGQGKDTQYF.

The chain has TRBV28 and TRBJ2-3, with 7 positions matching TRBD2. Germline values: CDR1 MDHEN, CDR2 SYDVKM. This CDR3 is built from 22 residues. With 4 bases clipped from V and 2 bases from J, the junction kept 27 bases outside the gene matches. The CDR3 bases are TGTGCCAGCAGTTCCTACACCGGACTAGGCCGCGATGTCACGAAACCCACAGATACGCAGTATTTT. Amino acids: CASSSYTGLGRDVTKPTDTQYF.

This clone was counted between two and nine times. The rearrangement uses TRBV19 and TRBJ2-2; 8 bases map to TRBD2. Germline CDR1 is LNHDA and CDR2 is SQIVND (reference sequence). The ends lost 8 bases at V and 5 bases at J; junction bases unmatched: 10. The CDR3 loop spans 15 amino acids. The CDR3 reads CASVKTGTRTGELFF. The CDR3, as DNA: TGTGCCAGTGTAAAAACAGGGACTAGGACCGGGGAGCTGTTTTTT. The full variable domain, rest sourced from reference TRBV19 and TRBJ2-2, is DGGITQSPKYLFRKEGQNVTLSCEQNLNHDAMYWYRQDPGQGLRLIYYSQIVNDFQKGDIAEGYSVSREKKESFPLTVTSAQKNPTAFYLCASVKTGTRTGELFFGEGSRLTVL.

This chain joins TRBV20-1 and TRBJ2-7; D may be TRBD2 (7 bases). The CDR3 sequence is 11 residues long. The germline CDR1 and CDR2 sequences are DFQATT and SNEGSKA (reference sequence). CDR3 DNA sequence: TGCAGCCAGGGGAGGGACTACGAGCAGTACTTC. Its protein product is CSQGRDYEQYF.

The rearrangement joins TRBV2 to TRBJ1-6; 7 bases agree with TRBD1. The CDR3 sequence is 15 residues long. CDR1 and CDR2 from the germline V gene are SNHLY and FYNNEI. The V and J ends lost 5 bases and 1 base, in that order; junction bases with no gene match: 2. The CDR3 DNA is TGTGCCAGCAGTCGGACAGGTTCCTATAATTCACCCCTCCACTTT. Its translation is CASSRTGSYNSPLHF.

The gene calls are TRBV3-1 (or the pseudogene TRBV3-2) and TRBJ2-5; the D is unclear. Germline CDR1 reads LGHDT; CDR2 reads YNNKEL (reference sequence). The ends were cut back, 0 bases at V and 6 bases at J, with 5 bases in the middle. CDR3 length: 12 amino acids. In DNA, the CDR3 is TGTGCCAGCAGCCAAGATATGAAGACCCAGTACTTC. Translating it yields CASSQDMKTQYF.

This clone was observed a single time. The chain combines TRBV19 with TRBJ2-2; 7 bases map to TRBD2. The CDR3 has 17 residues. Germline lookup yields CDR1 LNHDA and CDR2 SQIVND (reference sequence). J lost 1 base, V lost 1 base, and 6 bases had no gene match. The CDR3 here is CASSIGLAGVNTGELFF. CDR3 DNA sequence: TGTGCCAGTAGTATAGGATTAGCGGGCGTGAACACCGGGGAGCTGTTTTTT.

The chain joins TRBV5-4 to TRBJ1-2, with 9 bases fitting TRBD1. Germline loops: CDR1 SGHNT, CDR2 YYREEE (reference sequence). The CDR3 covers 15 residues. J lost 6 bases, V lost 4 bases, and 10 bases had no gene match. Here the CDR3 DNA reads TGTGCCAGCAGCCAAGAACAGGGGGCGCTTGATGGCTACACCTTC. Translated, it gives CASSQEQGALDGYTF.

This clone was found a few times. The genes are TRBV7-2 and TRBJ2-7; D is unclear. Per germline, CDR1 SGHTA and CDR2 FQGNSA. V lost 0 bases to trimming and J lost 2 bases, with 5 bases between them. The CDR3 is 13 residues long. CDR3 DNA sequence: TGTGCCAGCAGCTTAGCGCGGACCTACGAGCAGTACTTC. Amino acid sequence: CASSLARTYEQYF.